Here is one TCR beta chain with its context. Its antigen remains unknown. The CDR3 sequence is 17 residues long. CDR1 and CDR2 from the germline V gene are SGHRS and YFSETQ. The V gene end was trimmed by 5 bases and the J gene end by 8 bases; junction bases not matched to a gene: 18. Axillary draining lymph nodes of breast cancer patients supplied the node samples. These data originate in a study of breast tumors, draining lymph nodes, adjacent tissues. Via MiXCR, TCRdb re-called the multiplex PCR reads, giving one row per CDR3 protein. The data show 200,000 to 300,000 distinct CDR3 sequences, with 30% seen just once and about 1.2% held by the top ten. Overall study results and limits: Compared with basal-like, luminal-like tumors shared significantly more repertoire with nontumor tissue. Compared with lymph nodes, tumors were less diverse; compared with nontumor tissue, more. That most tumor T cells come from lymph nodes remained unproven.

The sequencing input was axillary lymph node tissue. The TCR originated in a female donor with breast cancer. Some clones in this sample may be carry-over from other donors' samples. The chain uses TRBV5-1 and TRBJ2-5, with 10 bases lining up with TRBD1. CDR3 DNA sequence: TGCGCCAGCAGTCCTAGAGGGACAGGGGCTATCCAAGTTACCCAGTACTTC. This sequence encodes CASSPRGTGAIQVTQYF. The variable domain in full, with the rest retrieved from reference TRBV5-1 and TRBJ2-5, is KAGVTQTPRYLIKTRGQQVTLSCSPISGHRSVSWYQQTPGQGLQFLFEYFSETQRNKGNFPGRFSGRQFSNSRSEMNVSTLELGDSALYLCASSPRGTGAIQVTQYFGPGTRLLVL.